Below, 5 T cell receptor beta chains from the same sample are listed, as sequenced in a study of cytomegalovirus exposure and HLA in healthy donors. The PCR made use of 60 Vbeta and 13 Jbeta primers. Clones were read by immunoSEQ multiplex PCR, and TCRdb kept only the in-frame ones, dropping some. The sample has over 100,000 clones; around 8.5% are singletons. The sequenced sample consisted of PBMCs. The receptors were gathered from a man aged 40-50 years in good health and CMV-seronegative.

CDR3 bases: TGCAGCGTTGAATCTGAGGAGACCCAGTACTTC. It is translated as CSVESEETQYF. The chain joins TRBV29-1 to TRBJ2-5, with D uncertain. Per germline, CDR1 SQVTM and CDR2 ANQGSEA. V was shortened by 2 bases and J by 5 bases, with 6 bases between the two germline ends. The CDR3 consists of 11 residues.

This clone was seen more than once but under ten times. The chain combines TRBV15 with TRBJ2-7, with D unresolved. This CDR3 contains 14 residues. V was shortened by 3 bases and J by 3 bases, with 12 bases between the two germline ends. CDR1 and CDR2 from the germline V gene are LNHNV and YYDKDF (reference sequence). DNA of the CDR3: TGTGCCACCAGCAGGAGCCGCATCCTCTACGAGCAGTACTTC. This encodes CATSRSRILYEQYF.

This rearrangement joins TRBV28 to TRBJ2-3; tentatively, D is TRBD2 (5 bases). CDR3 length equals 13 residues. Deletions cut 3 bases from V and 4 bases from J, with 8 bases between. Germline CDR1 MDHEN, CDR2 SYDVKM. The CDR3 here is CASSLVRADTQYF. In nucleotides, the CDR3 is TGTGCCAGCAGTTTGGTGAGGGCAGATACGCAGTATTTT. Full variable domain (rest looked up from reference TRBV28 and TRBJ2-3): DVKVTQSSRYLVKRTGEKVFLECVQDMDHENMFWYRQDPGLGLRLIYFSYDVKMKEKGDIPEGYSVSREKKERFSLILESASTNQTSMYLCASSLVRADTQYFGPGTRLTVL.

The sample holds a few counts of this clone. The chain carries TRBV9 and TRBJ2-5, with D maybe TRBD2 (5 bases). V dropped 4 bases and J dropped 2 bases, with 15 bases sitting between them. Germline CDR1 is SGDLS and CDR2 is YYNGEE. The CDR3 totals 15 residues. CDR3 amino acids: CASSPQSGSQETQYF. The CDR3 nucleotides are TGTGCCAGCAGCCCACAGTCGGGGAGTCAAGAGACCCAGTACTTC. Full variable domain (missing parts from reference TRBV9 and TRBJ2-5): DSGVTQTPKHLITATGQRVTLRCSPRSGDLSVYWYQQSLDQGLQFLIQYYNGEERAKGNILERFSAQQFPDLHSELNLSSLELGDSALYFCASSPQSGSQETQYFGPGTRLLVL.

In this sample, this clone turned up a few times. The CDR3 spells CASSFGQGQPQHF. The CDR3 DNA sequence: TGTGCCAGCAGTTTTGGACAGGGCCAGCCCCAGCATTTT. The chain recombines TRBV28 with TRBJ1-5; TRBD1 matches 8 bases. After removal of 3 bases from V and 7 bases from J, the junction contained 2 bases not matched to a gene. CDR1 MDHEN and CDR2 SYDVKM come from the germline V gene. CDR3 length: 13 amino acids. Full variable domain (rest looked up from reference TRBV28 and TRBJ1-5): DVKVTQSSRYLVKRTGEKVFLECVQDMDHENMFWYRQDPGLGLRLIYFSYDVKMKEKGDIPEGYSVSREKKERFSLILESASTNQTSMYLCASSFGQGQPQHFGDGTRLSIL.